Listed here are 20 T cell receptor beta chains from one sample, sequenced in a study of T-cell reconstitution after alpha-beta-depleted transplantation in children. Unique molecular identifiers were incorporated when the TCRbeta library was constructed. A single record per CDR3 protein comes from TCRdb applying MiXCR to the PCR reads. The sample includes around 100,000 distinct CDR3 sequences, 10% to 13% seen only once; the top ten take less than 45%. Source: PBMCs, taken before TCRalphabeta/CD19-depleted stem cell transplant. Receptors originate from a boy between 2 and 10 years old with acute lymphoblastic leukemia, due to receive a stem cell transplant.

For this clonotype: This CDR3 fails to terminate in the conserved phenylalanine or tryptophan, so it likely reflects a read error. The V gene is TRBV3-1, the J gene TRBJ2-1; 7 bases are shared with TRBD2. Germline assignment: CDR1 LGHDT and CDR2 YNNKEL (reference sequence). The CDR3 sequence is 14 residues long. V dropped 3 bases and J dropped 2; count of bases not matched to a gene: 1. The CDR3 reads CASSHSGTYNEQFY. The CDR3, as DNA: TGTGCCAGCAGCCACAGCGGGACCTACAATGAGCAGTTCTAC.

This clonotype was detected ten times or more. V and J are TRBV5-1 and TRBJ2-7; 7 bases are a match to TRBD1. This CDR3 contains 14 residues. CDR1 SGHRS and CDR2 YFSETQ come from the germline V gene. J lost 6 bases, V lost 5 bases, and 11 bases had no gene match. The CDR3 DNA sequence: TGCGCCAGCAGTCGAAGACAGGGAATTTCCGAGCAGTACTTC. Its translation is CASSRRQGISEQYF.

This clonotype appeared a few times. The chain uses TRBV12-3 or TRBV12-4 and TRBJ2-2; 7 positions agree with TRBD1. The CDR3 extends over 14 amino acids. V gave up 4 bases and J gave up 4 bases; unmatched junction bases: 3. As DNA, the CDR3 is TGTGCCAGCAGTTCGACAGGGTTCACCGGGGAGCTGTTTTTT. Translated: CASSSTGFTGELFF.

This clonotype has only a few counts. The chain carries TRBV28 and TRBJ1-3; D is unresolved. V lost 6 bases, J lost 0 bases, and 9 bases lay in between. This CDR3 comprises 14 residues. Per the germline V gene, CDR1 is MDHEN and CDR2 is SYDVKM. CDR3 residues: CASRLTISGNTIYF. The CDR3 region has the DNA TGTGCCAGCAGACTGACAATCTCTGGAAACACCATATATTTT.

This clonotype occurred a few times. The chain is built from TRBV6-1 and TRBJ1-1, with 7 bases aligning to TRBD1. Unmatched junction bases numbered 12, after V lost 6 bases and J lost 5 bases. The CDR3 spans 15 residues. Germline CDR1 and CDR2: MNHNS and SASEGT. In DNA form, the CDR3 reads TGTGCCAGCAGCAACCACAGGGGTTGGAGTACTGAAGCTTTCTTT. Amino acid sequence: CASSNHRGWSTEAFF.

A single count supports this clonotype. This could be a read error, since a much larger clone is one nucleotide away. The J gene is TRBJ2-1, the V gene TRBV5-6, with D maybe TRBD1 (6 bases). Germline V gene data show CDR1 as SGHDT and CDR2 as YYEEEE. CDR3 size: 14 residues. The V end was cut by 3 bases, the J end by 8 bases, with 15 bases between. DNA of the CDR3: TGTGCCAGCAGCTCTGTCGACAGGAACCATGAGCAGTTCTTC. This codes for CASSSVDRNHEQFF.

This clonotype was seen repeatedly, ten times or more. This rearrangement joins TRBV5-5 to TRBJ1-2; D ambiguous. The CDR3 extends over 15 amino acids. The germline CDR1 and CDR2 sequences are SGHKS and YYEKEE (reference sequence). V lost 4 bases to trimming and J lost 3 bases, with 16 bases between them. CDR3 loop: CASSPRLGLHYGYTF. Written as DNA, the CDR3 is TGTGCCAGCAGCCCTCGGTTGGGTCTCCACTATGGCTACACCTTC.

The chain carries TRBV28 and TRBJ1-5; D is unclear. There are 12 residues in the CDR3. Trimming pared 1 base from V and 6 bases from J, leaving 4 bases between. Germline V gene data show CDR1 as MDHEN and CDR2 as SYDVKM. In DNA, the CDR3 is TGTGCCAGCAGTTTATTGGGTCAGCCCCAGCATTTT. Translated: CASSLLGQPQHF.

This clonotype showed up many times. The rearrangement joins TRBV7-9 to TRBJ2-5; 13 bases are a match to TRBD2. This CDR3 comprises 15 residues. Germline assignment: CDR1 SEHNR and CDR2 FQNEAQ (reference sequence). Trimming took 5 bases from V and 5 from J; bases not matched to a gene: 5. The CDR3 region has the DNA TGTGCCAGCAGCCCCGGGACTAGCGGGACTGAGACCCAGTACTTC. This encodes CASSPGTSGTETQYF.

This clonotype was counted many times. The chain employs TRBV7-2 and TRBJ2-1, with D tentatively TRBD2 (6 bases). Germline assignment: CDR1 SGHTA and CDR2 FQGNSA. The CDR3 has 14 residues. Trimming shortened V by 5 bases and J by 4 bases, and 12 bases separated the two germline ends. CDR3 bases: TGTGCCAGCAGCGAGAGCGGGCATTACAATGAGCAGTTCTTC. Translation gives CASSESGHYNEQFF.

This clonotype was detected ten times or more. V and J are TRBV7-2 and TRBJ1-4, with TRBD1 as a possible D gene (6 bases). The CDR3 loop spans 14 amino acids. V was cut by 5 bases and J by 8 bases, with 15 bases left in between. Germline CDR1 and CDR2: SGHTA and FQGNSA. The CDR3 nucleotides are TGTGCCAGCAGCGACTACTCCAGGGGAGAAAAACTGTTTTTT. It codes for CASSDYSRGEKLFF.

This clonotype was seen a few times. The chain joins TRBV5-1 to TRBJ2-5; no clear D. The CDR3 covers 13 residues. The V gene's germline CDR1 is SGHRS and CDR2 YFSETQ. Trimming left V 2 bases short and J 5 bases short, with 10 bases between. The CDR3 sequence is CASSFYTEETQYF. Written as DNA, the CDR3 is TGCGCCAGCAGCTTTTACACGGAGGAGACCCAGTACTTC.

The DNA of the CDR3 is TGTGCCAGCGGATCCAGGGACTCCTACGAGCAGTACTTC. It translates to CASGSRDSYEQYF. The gene calls are TRBV12-3 or TRBV12-4 and TRBJ2-7, with TRBD1 as a possible D gene (5 bases). The germline V and J ends were trimmed by 8 bases and 0 bases, with 11 bases remaining between them. The CDR3 covers 13 residues.

This sequence joins TRBV2 and TRBJ1-2; TRBD1 agrees at 9 bases. This CDR3 comprises 16 residues. The V and J ends lost 3 bases and 4 bases, in that order; junction bases with no gene match: 9. From germline, CDR1 is SNHLY and CDR2 FYNNEI. DNA of the CDR3: TGTGCCAGCAGTGACACGGGACAGGGCCTATTCTATGGCTACACCTTC. Encoded protein: CASSDTGQGLFYGYTF.

This clonotype was seen more than once but under ten times. The chain employs TRBV7-9 and TRBJ2-1; D is tentatively TRBD1 or TRBD2 (5 bases each). The V gene's germline CDR1 is SEHNR and CDR2 FQNEAQ (reference sequence). The CDR3 length is 13 residues. With 3 bases removed from V and 4 bases from J, the gap between germline ends came to 7 bases. As DNA, the CDR3 is TGTGCCAGCAGCTTCAGGGAGTACAATGAGCAGTTCTTC. Encoded protein: CASSFREYNEQFF.

On this clonotype: Germline is not matched at one junction end, which may reflect a read error. The genes are TRBV28 and TRBJ1-1, with 10 nucleotides matching TRBD1. From germline, CDR1 is MDHEN and CDR2 SYDVKM. This CDR3 region has 15 residues. The CDR3 coding sequence is TGTGCCAGCAGCCCAACGGGACAGGGGAACACTGAAGCTTTGTTT. Its protein product is CASSPTGQGNTEALF.

For this clonotype: Mismatch with germline at one junction end may stem from a read error. This rearrangement joins TRBV20-1 to TRBJ2-1, with TRBD2 identical over 13 bases. The CDR3 has 17 residues. CDR1 is DFQATT, CDR2 SNEGSKA, per germline (reference sequence). CDR3 protein: CCARVLTSGRQYNEQFF. The CDR3 nucleotides are TGCTGTGCTAGAGTTTTGACTAGCGGGAGGCAATACAATGAGCAGTTCTTC.

This clonotype was seen just once. V usage is TRBV6-1 and J usage is TRBJ2-1; 11 bases are a match to TRBD2. This CDR3 is built from 17 residues. Germline V gives CDR1 MNHNS, CDR2 SASEGT. J gave up 7 bases and V 6 bases, and 14 bases lay outside the gene matches. The CDR3 region is CASSRRTGTSGQNEQFF. CDR3 DNA: TGTGCCAGCAGCCGAAGGACAGGGACTAGCGGCCAGAATGAGCAGTTCTTC.

This clonotype appeared many times. This sequence joins TRBV12-3 or TRBV12-4 and TRBJ2-3; D remains unclear. Trimming pared 2 bases from V and 4 bases from J, leaving 10 bases between. CDR3 size: 14 residues. The CDR3 DNA sequence: TGTGCCAGCAGTTTAAGGCAGGCCGCAGATACGCAGTATTTT. Its translation is CASSLRQAADTQYF.

This clonotype was observed a handful of times. The chain joins TRBV6-5 to TRBJ2-7; a weak D match, TRBD2 (7 bases). V gave up 1 base and J gave up 3 bases, with 19 bases separating them. This CDR3 contains 17 residues. Germline V lookup: CDR1 MNHEY, CDR2 SVGAGI. CDR3: CASSYWGGETGLYEQYF. The CDR3 DNA is TGTGCCAGCAGTTACTGGGGGGGGGAGACAGGCCTCTACGAGCAGTACTTC.